Each of the 10 T cell receptor beta chains below was sequenced from the same sample in a study of T cells in Graves' hyperthyroidism and ophthalmopathy. Amplification targeted TCR beta CDR3 regions from RNA transcripts. TCR CDR3 underwent first-round RT-PCR with the HTBI primer set. TCRdb re-called the multiplex PCR reads through MiXCR, storing one row per CDR3 protein. The profile shows approximately 430,000 distinct CDR3 sequences, about 14% of them singletons. Sequencing was done on a sample of blood. Receptors originate from a man aged 18 to 35 with Graves' ophthalmopathy.

This clonotype was seen repeatedly, ten times or more. This chain links TRBV4-1 with TRBJ2-7; a weak D match, TRBD1 (6 bases). There are 15 residues in the CDR3. The V and J ends lost 0 bases and 0 bases respectively, with 9 bases between them. CDR1 and CDR2 from the germline V gene are MGHRA and YSYEKL. The CDR3 region has the DNA TGCGCCAGCAGCCAAGATAGGGACATCTCCTACGAGCAGTACTTC. Its protein product is CASSQDRDISYEQYF.

This clonotype was seen many times. V is TRBV27 and J is TRBJ1-2, with TRBD1 as a possible D gene (6 bases). V lost 5 bases to trimming and J lost 4 bases, with 11 bases between them. This CDR3 is built from 13 residues. Germline-derived CDR1 and CDR2 are MNHEY and SMNVEV (reference sequence). CDR3 amino acids: CASSPYRAYGYTF. As DNA, the CDR3 is TGTGCCAGCAGTCCGTACAGGGCCTATGGCTACACCTTC.

The chain joins TRBV6-1 to TRBJ1-4; 10 positions agree with TRBD1. Germline CDR1 is MNHNS and CDR2 is SASEGT. CDR3 size: 15 residues. J lost 8 bases, V lost 3 bases, and 6 bases had no gene match. The CDR3 DNA reads TGTGCCAGCAGTGATGAGACAGGGGGCCACGAAAAACTGTTTTTT. Translation: CASSDETGGHEKLFF.

This clonotype has at least ten counts. V gene TRBV28 combines with J gene TRBJ2-7; weak D call: TRBD1 (5 bases). The CDR3 spans 14 residues. Trimming took off 3 bases at V and 1 base at J, with 10 bases between the two ends. The germline V gene has CDR1 MDHEN and CDR2 SYDVKM. CDR3 DNA: TGTGCCAGCAGTTTTACCCAGGGATCCTACGAGCAGTACTTC. It translates to CASSFTQGSYEQYF.

This clonotype appeared many times. The V and J genes are TRBV5-5 and TRBJ1-1; D gene ambiguous. Per the germline V gene, CDR1 is SGHKS and CDR2 is YYEKEE (reference sequence). V dropped 0 bases and J dropped 0 bases, with 9 bases sitting between them. The CDR3 length is 15 residues. CDR3 region: CASSLGVGLNTEAFF. For the CDR3, the DNA is TGTGCCAGCAGCTTGGGAGTAGGGTTGAACACTGAAGCTTTCTTT.

This clonotype was counted many times. This chain joins TRBV6-5 and TRBJ1-2; TRBD1 aligns across 7 bases. The CDR3 has 14 residues. V gave up 2 bases and J gave up 3 bases; unmatched junction bases: 3. Germline V lookup: CDR1 MNHEY, CDR2 SVGAGI. CDR3: CASSYGRGDYGYTF. The DNA of the CDR3 is TGTGCCAGCAGTTACGGCAGGGGGGACTATGGCTACACCTTC.

This clonotype was counted between two and nine times. V usage is TRBV4-1 and J usage is TRBJ1-6; D gene ambiguous. Germline V gene data show CDR1 as MGHRA and CDR2 as YSYEKL. V was trimmed by 1 base and J by 0 bases, leaving 7 bases between them. The CDR3 sequence is 16 residues long. The CDR3 coding sequence is TGCGCCAGCAGCCAAGGGGTGAGCTCCTATAATTCACCCCTCCACTTT. It codes for CASSQGVSSYNSPLHF.

This clonotype appeared many times. This CDR3 is CASGLVLRQGGIPSYGYTF. CDR3 nucleotide sequence: TGTGCTAGTGGTTTGGTACTGAGGCAGGGTGGGATTCCCTCCTATGGCTACACCTTC. This chain uses TRBV12-5 with TRBJ1-2; D is possibly TRBD1 (5 bases). The CDR3 spans 19 residues. Germline V gene lookup returns CDR1 LGHNT and CDR2 FRNRAP. V was cut by 0 bases and J by 4 bases, with 24 bases left in between. Together with reference TRBV12-5 and TRBJ1-2, the CDR3 gives the full variable domain: DARVTQTPRHKVTEMGQEVTMRCQPILGHNTVFWYRQTMMQGLELLAYFRNRAPLDDSGMPKDRFSAEMPDATLATLKIQPSEPRDSAVYFCASGLVLRQGGIPSYGYTFGSGTRLTVV.

This clonotype was picked up many times. This chain joins TRBV27 and TRBJ2-3; D gene uncertain. Trimming left V 3 bases short and J 1 base short, with 11 bases between. CDR1 is MNHEY and CDR2 is SMNVEV in the germline V gene (reference sequence). The CDR3 has 15 residues. For the CDR3, the DNA is TGTGCCAGCAGTTTCAAGGGCCGAGGCACAGATACGCAGTATTTT. Protein product: CASSFKGRGTDTQYF.

The CDR3 DNA is TGTGCCAGCAGTCCTAGGGACAGCCCGAGGGCACCCCTCCACTTT. This codes for CASSPRDSPRAPLHF. The V gene is TRBV12-3 or TRBV12-4, the J gene TRBJ1-6, with 7 bases that match TRBD1. CDR3 length equals 15 residues. The trim removed 5 bases at V and 11 bases at J, leaving 12 bases unmatched.